The sequence of this T cell receptor (beta chain) was determined in a study of cytomegalovirus exposure and HLA in healthy donors. About the research overall: The Caucasian-associated ancestry cluster contained approximately 81% of the roughly 400 genotyped donors.

It was with 60 Vbeta and 13 Jbeta primers that the PCR ran. The method was immunoSEQ multiplex PCR; TCRdb's version includes in-frame clones alone and lacks a portion of them. The sample carries around 100,000 clones, about 80% recorded once. The sequence derives from a female donor in good health and CMV-seropositive. Sequencing was performed on PBMCs.

CDR3 loop: CASSETPRGRTEGAFF. The CDR3, as DNA: TGTGCCAGCAGTGAGACCCCACGGGGCAGGACAGAAGGAGCTTTCTTT. The chain is built from TRBV6-1 and TRBJ1-1; the D gene is possibly TRBD1 (6 bases). V lost 3 bases and J lost 10, with 24 bases in between. This CDR3 contains 16 residues. CDR1 is MNHNS, CDR2 SASEGT, per germline.